This entry lists 6 T cell receptor beta chains sequenced from one sample in a study of CD8 T cells in Susac syndrome. RNA in amounts of roughly 0.45 to 1 ug was reverse transcribed with random hexamers. TCRdb called the immunoSEQ multiplex PCR reads again in MiXCR, with one record for every CDR3 protein. Here the sample spans 330,000 or so distinct CDR3 sequences, approximately 85% being singletons. Sequencing input: CD8+ T cells from PBMCs. These receptors were obtained from a human donor with multiple sclerosis.

The chain combines TRBV6-2 or TRBV6-3 with TRBJ2-3; TRBD2 matches at 7 bases. Trimming cost V 4 bases and J 3 bases; bases outside gene matches: 7. In germline, CDR1 is MNHEY, CDR2 SVGEGT. The CDR3 is made up of 15 amino acids. The CDR3, as DNA: TGTGCCAGCAGTTCAACTAGCGTGGGGACAGATACGCAGTATTTT. This codes for CASSSTSVGTDTQYF.

The chain is built from TRBV7-9 and TRBJ2-1, with unresolved D. CDR3 length equals 11 residues. V lost 11 bases and J lost 7, with 12 bases in between. Per germline, CDR1 SEHNR and CDR2 FQNEAQ (reference sequence). This chain's CDR3 is CAPGLGNEQFF. As DNA, the CDR3 is TGTGCCCCCGGCCTGGGGAATGAGCAGTTCTTC.

The J gene is TRBJ2-1, the V gene TRBV7-9; TRBD2 is a possible D gene (5 bases). V was cut by 3 bases and J by 6 bases, with 21 bases left in between. Per germline, CDR1 SEHNR and CDR2 FQNEAQ (reference sequence). The CDR3 loop spans 17 amino acids. CDR3 DNA sequence: TGTGCCAGCAGCTTGGGAGACTTAACCTCCTATCGCAATGAGCAGTTCTTC. This sequence encodes CASSLGDLTSYRNEQFF.

The CDR3 region is CASSLRGTFNEKLFF. CDR3 coding DNA: TGTGCCAGCAGTTTAAGGGGGACATTTAATGAAAAACTGTTTTTT. The rearrangement uses TRBV27 and TRBJ1-4, with D possibly being TRBD1 (6 bases). V shed 2 bases and J shed 4 bases, with 11 bases lying between them. Germline V lookup: CDR1 MNHEY, CDR2 SMNVEV (reference sequence). This CDR3 contains 15 residues.

This clonotype was counted only a few times. The rearrangement uses TRBV19 and TRBJ1-1; D unresolved. CDR3 length: 11 amino acids. Trimming took 1 base from V and 8 from J, leaving 5 bases between them. Germline lookup yields CDR1 LNHDA and CDR2 SQIVND (reference sequence). The CDR3 sequence is CASSIATEAFF. In nucleotides, the CDR3 is TGTGCCAGTAGTATAGCGACAGAAGCTTTCTTT.

This chain connects TRBV7-9 to TRBJ1-2, with D perhaps TRBD1 (5 bases). Trimming removed 5 bases from V and 2 bases from J, with 12 bases in between. The CDR3 totals 14 residues. Germline V gene sequence: CDR1 SEHNR, CDR2 FQNEAQ (reference sequence). The CDR3 region is CASSAGPRNYGYTF. The CDR3 DNA sequence: TGTGCCAGCAGCGCGGGACCCAGAAACTATGGCTACACCTTC.